The 30 T cell receptor beta chains below were found in one sample sequenced in a study of shared clonotypes between healthy human individuals (dated by TCRdb to 2019 to 2021). Libraries were constructed by the immunoSEQ multiplex PCR assay. The clones in this table, taken by TCRdb from immuneACCESS, are in-frame only. Not every clone is retained; where verified, under half of the shortfall comes from an unresolved V gene, and the cause of the rest is unknown. The sample data list about 1.5 million clones, and roughly 97% of these were observed just once. The leading ten clones occupy 0.95% to 1.5% of the sample. Sequencing input: naive CD4+ T cells sorted from blood. The cell subset or site label corresponds to: CD45RA+ positively selected. The receptors come from a man in his thirties or forties in good health.

V and J are TRBV19 and TRBJ1-1; no clear D. The CDR3 is 11 amino acids. V lost 8 bases, J lost 1 base, and 5 bases lay in between. Germline V CDR1 and CDR2: LNHDA, SQIVND (reference sequence). The chain's CDR3 is CASQWNTEAFF. CDR3 nucleotide sequence: TGTGCCAGTCAATGGAACACTGAAGCTTTCTTT.

CDR3 in DNA: TGTGCCAGCAGTTACGGGCAGTTCTACGAGCAGTACTTC. Translation gives CASSYGQFYEQYF. The chain links TRBV6-6 to TRBJ2-7; no clear D gene. The CDR3 runs 13 residues. Germline V gene lookup returns CDR1 MNHNY and CDR2 SVGAGI (reference sequence). With 2 bases removed from V and 3 bases from J, the gap between germline ends came to 8 bases.

The chain links TRBV19 to TRBJ1-5, with no clear D. This CDR3 is built from 19 residues. CDR1 is LNHDA, CDR2 SQIVND, per germline (reference sequence). Trimming took off 5 bases at V and 0 bases at J, with 23 bases between the two ends. The CDR3 DNA sequence: TGTGCCAGTAGTTCCCTGTTTCCTAGCGGGATGTATAGCAATCAGCCCCAGCATTTT. It is translated as CASSSLFPSGMYSNQPQHF.

The CDR3 loop is CASSEGRNYGYTF. CDR3 coding DNA: TGCGCCAGCAGCGAGGGACGTAACTATGGCTACACCTTC. The chain carries TRBV5-1 and TRBJ1-2; D might be TRBD1 (5 bases). Trimming took off 4 bases at V and 1 base at J, with 8 bases between the two ends. Germline V lookup: CDR1 SGHRS, CDR2 YFSETQ. The CDR3 runs to 13 residues.

The CDR3 sequence: CASTRDRGRYSNQPQHF. The CDR3 bases are TGTGCCAGCACTCGGGACAGAGGGCGATATAGCAATCAGCCCCAGCATTTT. This sequence joins TRBV2 and TRBJ1-5; 7 bases are a match to TRBD1. From germline, CDR1 is SNHLY and CDR2 FYNNEI. This CDR3 spans 17 amino acids. V trimming: 7 bases; J trimming: 0 bases; junction bases outside the gene matches: 12.

The CDR3 spells CASSPVNPTAEAFF. Written as DNA, the CDR3 is TGTGCCAGCTCACCCGTGAACCCGACTGCTGAAGCTTTCTTT. The rearrangement uses TRBV18 and TRBJ1-1; D call uncertain. Germline assignment: CDR1 KGHSH and CDR2 LQKENI. The CDR3 has 14 residues. Trimming cost V 3 bases and J 6 bases, with 14 bases left between them.

The chain links TRBV29-1 to TRBJ2-7; unclear D gene. Trimming pared 7 bases from V and 1 base from J, leaving 11 bases between. Germline V gives CDR1 SQVTM, CDR2 ANQGSEA. CDR3 size: 12 residues. This CDR3 is CSATDGSYEQYF. The DNA for the CDR3 is TGCAGCGCCACGGACGGGTCCTACGAGCAGTACTTC.

This rearrangement joins TRBV9 to TRBJ2-1; 10 positions agree with TRBD2. Losses at the gene ends were 0 bases for V and 8 bases for J; bases not matched to a gene: 11. The length of the CDR3 is 17 residues. Germline values: CDR1 SGDLS, CDR2 YYNGEE. CDR3 DNA: TGTGCCAGCAGCGTAGCTTTGCTAGCGGGAGTCGGCGATGAGCAGTTCTTC. Protein: CASSVALLAGVGDEQFF.

The chain has TRBV2 and TRBJ1-1, with D maybe TRBD1 (5 bases). This CDR3 has 14 amino acids. CDR1 and CDR2 from the germline V gene are SNHLY and FYNNEI. V lost 9 bases and J 10 bases, leaving 24 bases between the germline ends. CDR3 residues: CASPVRGDSLRAFF. In DNA, the CDR3 is TGTGCCAGTCCCGTACGGGGGGACTCTCTTCGAGCTTTCTTT.

The rearrangement joins TRBV5-1 to TRBJ2-3; maybe TRBD1 (5 bases). The CDR3 sequence is 13 residues long. V lost 6 bases and J 2 bases, leaving 10 bases between the germline ends. The germline CDR1 and CDR2 sequences are SGHRS and YFSETQ. The CDR3 coding sequence is TGCGCCAGCACCGTAGGGGACACAGATACGCAGTATTTT. This codes for CASTVGDTDTQYF.

CDR3 sequence reads: CASSPGTNQPQHF. Here the CDR3 DNA reads TGCGCCAGCAGCCCGGGTACCAATCAGCCCCAGCATTTT. The chain has TRBV5-1 and TRBJ1-5; no firm D call. Trimming left V 4 bases short and J 3 bases short, with 8 bases between. The CDR3 is made up of 13 amino acids. The germline V gene encodes CDR1 SGHRS and CDR2 YFSETQ. Full variable domain (outside the CDR3, taken from reference TRBV5-1 and TRBJ1-5): KAGVTQTPRYLIKTRGQQVTLSCSPISGHRSVSWYQQTPGQGLQFLFEYFSETQRNKGNFPGRFSGRQFSNSRSEMNVSTLELGDSALYLCASSPGTNQPQHFGDGTRLSIL.

This chain joins TRBV5-1 and TRBJ2-7; tentatively, D is TRBD1 (6 bases). The CDR3 is 15 residues long. Between the trimmed V and J ends, which lost 4 bases and 0 bases, there was a span of 14 bases. Germline CDR1 is SGHRS and CDR2 is YFSETQ. DNA of the CDR3: TGCGCCAGCAGCGCCCACAGGGAAAGCTCCTACGAGCAGTACTTC. It codes for CASSAHRESSYEQYF. The full variable domain, completed using reference TRBV5-1 and TRBJ2-7, is KAGVTQTPRYLIKTRGQQVTLSCSPISGHRSVSWYQQTPGQGLQFLFEYFSETQRNKGNFPGRFSGRQFSNSRSEMNVSTLELGDSALYLCASSAHRESSYEQYFGPGTRLTVT.

The chain links TRBV2 to TRBJ1-2; D uncertain. Germline V lookup: CDR1 SNHLY, CDR2 FYNNEI. Deletions cut 1 base from V and 5 bases from J, with 11 bases between. This CDR3 spans 14 amino acids. The CDR3, as DNA: TGTGCCAGCAGTGAAGTCGGCAAGGGTTATGGCTACACCTTC. This encodes CASSEVGKGYGYTF. The entire variable domain, with the rest obtained from reference TRBV2 and TRBJ1-2, is as follows: EPEVTQTPSHQVTQMGQEVILRCVPISNHLYFYWYRQILGQKVEFLVSFYNNEISEKSEIFDDQFSVERPDGSNFTLKIRSTKLEDSAMYFCASSEVGKGYGYTFGSGTRLTVV.

The genes are TRBV19 and TRBJ2-7, with D maybe TRBD1 (6 bases). The CDR3 length is 14 residues. V was trimmed by 7 bases and J by 2 bases, leaving 15 bases between them. Germline CDR1 LNHDA, CDR2 SQIVND (reference sequence). In DNA, the CDR3 is TGTGCCAGTATCACCGGGACACCCCCCTACGAGCAGTACTTC. Translation gives CASITGTPPYEQYF.

The rearrangement uses TRBV7-9 and TRBJ1-1; D is unresolved. This CDR3 comprises 15 residues. Germline values: CDR1 SEHNR, CDR2 FQNEAQ (reference sequence). Trimming removed 5 bases at V and 5 bases at J, with 18 bases between. CDR3 residues: CASSLGVGVGTEAFF. CDR3 nucleotides: TGTGCCAGCAGCCTCGGAGTCGGAGTTGGGACTGAAGCTTTCTTT.

This chain uses TRBV5-4 with TRBJ2-1, with TRBD1 matching over 8 bases. The germline V gene has CDR1 SGHNT and CDR2 YYREEE (reference sequence). Unmatched junction bases numbered 1, after V lost 4 bases and J lost 4 bases. This CDR3 has 13 amino acids. CDR3 in amino acids: CASSRDRYNEQFF. The CDR3 bases are TGTGCCAGCAGCCGGGACAGGTACAATGAGCAGTTCTTC.

This chain links TRBV5-1 with TRBJ2-7, with D unresolved. Trimming removed 4 bases at V and 6 bases at J, with 11 bases between. Germline V gene data show CDR1 as SGHRS and CDR2 as YFSETQ. The CDR3 totals 12 residues. The CDR3 spells CASSPPVGEQYF. CDR3 in DNA: TGCGCCAGCAGCCCCCCGGTGGGCGAGCAGTACTTC. Combining the CDR3 with reference TRBV5-1 and TRBJ2-7 gives the whole variable domain KAGVTQTPRYLIKTRGQQVTLSCSPISGHRSVSWYQQTPGQGLQFLFEYFSETQRNKGNFPGRFSGRQFSNSRSEMNVSTLELGDSALYLCASSPPVGEQYFGPGTRLTVT.

The chain joins TRBV5-4 to TRBJ1-1; D may be TRBD1 (6 bases). Between the trimmed V and J ends, which lost 4 bases and 1 base, there was a span of 8 bases. Per germline, CDR1 SGHNT and CDR2 YYREEE (reference sequence). CDR3 size: 13 residues. The CDR3 spells CASSPGQNTEAFF. The CDR3 DNA is TGTGCCAGCAGCCCGGGACAGAACACTGAAGCTTTCTTT.

V is TRBV5-1 and J is TRBJ1-4; D not resolved. CDR3 size: 16 residues. Trimming left V 4 bases short and J 2 bases short, with 15 bases between. Germline assignment: CDR1 SGHRS and CDR2 YFSETQ. The CDR3 spells CASSPGETTTNEKLFF. CDR3 bases: TGCGCCAGCAGCCCCGGGGAGACGACGACTAATGAAAAACTGTTTTTT.

This clone was observed a single time. The V call is TRBV28, the J call TRBJ2-7; D is perhaps TRBD2 (6 bases). V was pared by 3 bases and J by 7 bases, with 16 bases between. The CDR3 consists of 14 residues. Germline assignment: CDR1 MDHEN and CDR2 SYDVKM. The CDR3 sequence: CASSFRTTLREQYF. The CDR3 DNA reads as TGTGCCAGCAGTTTTAGGACTACCTTGAGGGAGCAGTACTTC.

The chain uses TRBV29-1 and TRBJ2-1; 7 nucleotides line up with TRBD1. Germline values: CDR1 SQVTM, CDR2 ANQGSEA. The trim removed 8 bases at V and 4 bases at J, leaving 11 bases unmatched. This CDR3 spans 14 amino acids. CDR3 sequence (DNA): TGCAGCTCTAGGGGGCCAATTTCGTACAATGAGCAGTTCTTC. Translating gives CSSRGPISYNEQFF.

This clone has only one observation. The chain recombines TRBV9 with TRBJ2-1; D uncertain. CDR3 size: 17 residues. Germline assignment: CDR1 SGDLS and CDR2 YYNGEE. The V and J ends lost 0 bases and 3 bases respectively, with 16 bases between them. CDR3 DNA sequence: TGTGCCAGCAGCGTAGCTACTGGGTGGCAGTTCTACAATGAGCAGTTCTTC. Its translation: CASSVATGWQFYNEQFF.

V gene TRBV9 combines with J gene TRBJ2-1; D might be TRBD2 (5 bases). This CDR3 is 15 amino acids long. Trimming shortened V by 4 bases and J by 2 bases, and 13 bases separated the two germline ends. CDR1 and CDR2 (germline): SGDLS, YYNGEE. CDR3 sequence reads: CASSQNRGTYNEQFF. CDR3 in DNA: TGTGCCAGCAGCCAAAACCGGGGTACCTACAATGAGCAGTTCTTC.

This chain joins TRBV28 and TRBJ2-2; 13 bases fit TRBD2. Germline values: CDR1 MDHEN, CDR2 SYDVKM. V was clipped by 6 bases and J by 7 bases; unmatched bases: 8. The CDR3 contains 16 residues. The CDR3 reads CASRYRLAGGRGELFF. As DNA, the CDR3 is TGTGCCAGCAGATATCGACTAGCGGGAGGCCGCGGGGAGCTGTTTTTT. The entire variable domain, with the rest obtained from reference TRBV28 and TRBJ2-2, is as follows: DVKVTQSSRYLVKRTGEKVFLECVQDMDHENMFWYRQDPGLGLRLIYFSYDVKMKEKGDIPEGYSVSREKKERFSLILESASTNQTSMYLCASRYRLAGGRGELFFGEGSRLTVL.

This chain connects TRBV28 to TRBJ1-5; TRBD1 matches at 8 bases. The J segment lost 5 bases and the V segment lost 4 bases, leaving 7 bases of the junction unmatched. CDR1 and CDR2 (germline): MDHEN, SYDVKM. This CDR3 has 15 amino acids. In DNA form, the CDR3 reads TGTGCCAGCAGTTCCCCAGGACAGGGTCATCAGCCCCAGCATTTT. It encodes CASSSPGQGHQPQHF.

Concerning this clone: In the same sample, other DNA sequences code for this CDR3. The J gene is TRBJ1-3, the V gene TRBV5-5; D ambiguous. V was clipped by 0 bases and J by 2 bases, with 6 bases between them. This CDR3 has 14 residues. Germline V gene sequence: CDR1 SGHKS, CDR2 YYEKEE (reference sequence). CDR3 nucleotides: TGTGCCAGCAGCTTGGGATTCCCTGGAAACACCATATATTTT. Encoded protein: CASSLGFPGNTIYF.

The V call is TRBV7-3, the J call TRBJ2-1, with 8 bases fitting TRBD2. Germline V gene data show CDR1 as SGHTA and CDR2 as FQGTGA. This CDR3 is 16 amino acids long. Germline trimming cut 1 base from V and 7 bases from J; bases unmatched to any gene: 9. The CDR3 loop reads CASSLNRLAGGNEQFF. The CDR3 nucleotides read TGTGCCAGCAGCTTAAATCGGCTAGCGGGCGGGAATGAGCAGTTCTTC.

This sequence joins TRBV10-2 and TRBJ1-4; 7 nucleotides line up with TRBD1. This CDR3 is 15 amino acids long. Germline V gene data show CDR1 as WSHSY and CDR2 as SAAADI. After removal of 2 bases from V and 8 bases from J, the junction contained 8 bases not matched to a gene. CDR3 bases: TGCGCCAGCAGTGAGCCGACAGGGAGTGGAGAAAAACTGTTTTTT. It codes for CASSEPTGSGEKLFF.

The gene calls are TRBV29-1 and TRBJ1-2; D unclear. Germline assignment: CDR1 SQVTM and CDR2 ANQGSEA. This CDR3 spans 12 amino acids. V was cut by 2 bases and J by 4 bases, with 8 bases left in between. The CDR3 nucleotides read TGCAGCGTTGAAAGTGGTGGCTATGGCTACACCTTC. Residues: CSVESGGYGYTF.

This clone appeared once. At one of its ends the junction is not consistent with the germline gene, which may arise from a read error. The rearrangement links TRBV18 to TRBJ1-1; D might be TRBD1 (6 bases). The CDR3 sequence is 16 residues long. CDR1 is KGHSH, CDR2 LQKENI, per germline. CDR3 residues: CASSPLGANPSTEAFF. The CDR3 DNA reads TGTGCCAGCTCTCCACTGGGGGCTAACCCCAGCACTGAAGCTTTCTTT.